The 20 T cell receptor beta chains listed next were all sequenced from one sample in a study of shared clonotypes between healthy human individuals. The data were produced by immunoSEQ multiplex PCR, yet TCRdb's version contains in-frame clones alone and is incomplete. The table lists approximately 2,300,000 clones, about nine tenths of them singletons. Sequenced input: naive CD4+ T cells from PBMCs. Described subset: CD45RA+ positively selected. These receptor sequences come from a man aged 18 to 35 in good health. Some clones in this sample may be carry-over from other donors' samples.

The CDR3 nucleotides read TGTGCCAGCAGTTACTCGCTGGGGCAGGTCCAGTACTTC. It codes for CASSYSLGQVQYF. The rearrangement uses TRBV6-5 and TRBJ2-5; a weak D match, TRBD1 (5 bases). Between the trimmed V and J ends, which lost 0 bases and 10 bases, there was a span of 12 bases. The CDR3 has 13 residues. Germline CDR1 MNHEY, CDR2 SVGAGI.

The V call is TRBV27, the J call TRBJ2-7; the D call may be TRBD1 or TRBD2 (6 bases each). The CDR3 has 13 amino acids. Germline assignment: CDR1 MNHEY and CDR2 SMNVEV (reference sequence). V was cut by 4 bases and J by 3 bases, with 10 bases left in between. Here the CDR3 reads CASSSGDNYEQYF. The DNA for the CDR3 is TGTGCCAGCAGTTCGGGGGACAACTACGAGCAGTACTTC.

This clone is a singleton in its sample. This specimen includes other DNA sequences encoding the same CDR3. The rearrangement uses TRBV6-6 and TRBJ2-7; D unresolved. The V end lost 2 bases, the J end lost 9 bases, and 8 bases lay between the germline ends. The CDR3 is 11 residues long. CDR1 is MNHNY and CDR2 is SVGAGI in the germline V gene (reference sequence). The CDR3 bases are TGTGCCAGCAGTTACCCACCCCGGCAGTACTTC. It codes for CASSYPPRQYF.

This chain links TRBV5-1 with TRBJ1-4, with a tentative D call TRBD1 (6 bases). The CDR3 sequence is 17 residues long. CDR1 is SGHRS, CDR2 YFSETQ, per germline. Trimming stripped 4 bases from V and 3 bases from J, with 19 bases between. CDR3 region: CASSPGVGGLANEKLFF. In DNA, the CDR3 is TGCGCCAGCAGCCCGGGGGTTGGGGGGCTGGCTAATGAAAAACTGTTTTTT.

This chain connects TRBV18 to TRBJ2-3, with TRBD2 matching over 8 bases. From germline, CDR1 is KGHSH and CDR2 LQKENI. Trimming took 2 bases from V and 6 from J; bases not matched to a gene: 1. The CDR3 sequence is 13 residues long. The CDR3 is CASSPSGGDTQYF. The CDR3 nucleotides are TGTGCCAGCTCACCATCGGGGGGGGATACGCAGTATTTT.

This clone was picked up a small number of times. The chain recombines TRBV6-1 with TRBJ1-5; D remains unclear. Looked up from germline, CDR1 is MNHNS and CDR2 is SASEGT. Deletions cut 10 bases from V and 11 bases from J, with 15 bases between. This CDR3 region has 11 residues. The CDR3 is CATSLREAQHF. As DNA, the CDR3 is TGTGCCACCTCATTGCGGGAGGCCCAGCATTTT.

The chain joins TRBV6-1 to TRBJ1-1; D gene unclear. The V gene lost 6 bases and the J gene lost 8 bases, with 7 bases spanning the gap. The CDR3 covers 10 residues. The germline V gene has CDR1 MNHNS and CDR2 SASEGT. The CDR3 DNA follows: TGTGCCAGCAGGGTTACGGAAGCTTTCTTT. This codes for CASRVTEAFF.

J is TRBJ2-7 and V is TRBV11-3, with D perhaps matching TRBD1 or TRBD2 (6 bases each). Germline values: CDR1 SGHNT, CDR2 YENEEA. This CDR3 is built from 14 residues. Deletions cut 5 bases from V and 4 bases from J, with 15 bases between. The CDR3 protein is CASSPRGGLYEQYF. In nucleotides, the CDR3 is TGTGCCAGCAGCCCCCGAGGGGGGTTATACGAGCAGTACTTC. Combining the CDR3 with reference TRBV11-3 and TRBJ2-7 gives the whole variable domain EAGVVQSPRYKIIEKKQPVAFWCNPISGHNTLYWYLQNLGQGPELLIRYENEEAVDDSQLPKDRFSAERLKGVDSTLKIQPAELGDSAVYLCASSPRGGLYEQYFGPGTRLTVT.

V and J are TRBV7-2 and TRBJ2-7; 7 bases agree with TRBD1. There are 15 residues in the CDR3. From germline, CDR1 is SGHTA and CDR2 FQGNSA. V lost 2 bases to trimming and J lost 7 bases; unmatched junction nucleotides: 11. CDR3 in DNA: TGTGCCAGCAGCTTAAGGGGGCAACCTTTTTGGGAGCAGTACTTC. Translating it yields CASSLRGQPFWEQYF.

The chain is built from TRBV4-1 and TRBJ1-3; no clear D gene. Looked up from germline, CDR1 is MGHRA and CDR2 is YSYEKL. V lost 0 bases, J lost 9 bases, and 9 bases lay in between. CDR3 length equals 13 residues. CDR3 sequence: CASSQEGGRTIYF. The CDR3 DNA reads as TGCGCCAGCAGCCAAGAGGGAGGTCGCACCATATATTTT.

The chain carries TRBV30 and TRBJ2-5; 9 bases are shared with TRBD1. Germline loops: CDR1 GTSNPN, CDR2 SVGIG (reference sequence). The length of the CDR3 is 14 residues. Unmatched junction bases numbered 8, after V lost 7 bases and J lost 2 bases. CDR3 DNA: TGTGCCTCAAAATCCGGGACAGGGCAAGAGACCCAGTACTTC. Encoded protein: CASKSGTGQETQYF.

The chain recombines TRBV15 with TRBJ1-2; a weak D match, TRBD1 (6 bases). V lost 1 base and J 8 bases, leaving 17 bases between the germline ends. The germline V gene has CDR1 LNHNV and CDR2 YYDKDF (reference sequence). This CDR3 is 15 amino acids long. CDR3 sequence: CATSRGWDTYRGYTF. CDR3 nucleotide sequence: TGTGCCACCAGCAGAGGTTGGGACACCTACCGGGGCTACACCTTC.

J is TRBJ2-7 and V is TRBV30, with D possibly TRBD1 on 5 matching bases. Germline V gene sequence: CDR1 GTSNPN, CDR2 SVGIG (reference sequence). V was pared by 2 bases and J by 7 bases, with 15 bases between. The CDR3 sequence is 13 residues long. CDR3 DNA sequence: TGTGCCTGGAGTCCAACACAGGTTTCTGAGCAGTACTTC. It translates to CAWSPTQVSEQYF. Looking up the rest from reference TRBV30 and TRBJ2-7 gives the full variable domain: SQTIHQWPATLVQPVGSPLSLECTVEGTSNPNLYWYRQAAGRGLQLLFYSVGIGQISSEVPQNLSASRPQDRQFILSSKKLLLSDSGFYLCAWSPTQVSEQYFGPGTRLTVT.

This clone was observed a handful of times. The CDR3 region has the DNA TGTGCCAGCAGCCAGGGAGGTGAAGCTTTCTTT. Encoded protein: CASSQGGEAFF. The V and J genes are TRBV7-9 and TRBJ1-1; D is perhaps TRBD1 (5 bases). CDR1 SEHNR and CDR2 FQNEAQ come from the germline V gene (reference sequence). Trimming took off 5 bases at V and 7 bases at J, with 8 bases between the two ends. The CDR3 loop spans 11 amino acids. Filled out from reference TRBV7-9 and TRBJ1-1, the complete variable domain reads DTGVSQNPRHKITKRGQNVTFRCDPISEHNRLYWYRQTLGQGPEFLTYFQNEAQLEKSRLLSDRFSAERPKGSFSTLEIQRTEQGDSAMYLCASSQGGEAFFGQGTRLTVV.

The DNA of the CDR3 is TGTGCCAGCAGCTTTAGCGGAGGAAACACAGATACGCAGTATTTT. Translated: CASSFSGGNTDTQYF. The genes are TRBV7-9 and TRBJ2-3, with D possibly being TRBD2 (6 bases). The germline V and J ends were trimmed by 3 bases and 2 bases, with 12 bases remaining between them. The CDR3 loop spans 15 amino acids. CDR1 and CDR2 from the germline V gene are SEHNR and FQNEAQ (reference sequence).

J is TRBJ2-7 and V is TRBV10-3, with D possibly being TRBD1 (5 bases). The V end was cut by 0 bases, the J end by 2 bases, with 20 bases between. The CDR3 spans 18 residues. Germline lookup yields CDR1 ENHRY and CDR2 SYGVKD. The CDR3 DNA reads TGTGCCATCAGTGAGTCTTTAGGCGGTCAGGGCCTCGCCTACGAGCAGTACTTC. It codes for CAISESLGGQGLAYEQYF.

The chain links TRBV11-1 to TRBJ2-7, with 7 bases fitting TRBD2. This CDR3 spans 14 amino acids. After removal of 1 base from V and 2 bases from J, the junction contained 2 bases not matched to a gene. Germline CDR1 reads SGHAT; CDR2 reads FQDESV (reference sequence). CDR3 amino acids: CASSLGGSAYEQYF. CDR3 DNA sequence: TGTGCCAGCAGCTTAGGCGGGAGTGCCTACGAGCAGTACTTC. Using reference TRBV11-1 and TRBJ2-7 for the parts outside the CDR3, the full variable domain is EAEVAQSPRYKITEKSQAVAFWCDPISGHATLYWYRQILGQGPELLVQFQDESVVDDSQLPKDRFSAERLKGVDSTLKIQPAELGDSAMYLCASSLGGSAYEQYFGPGTRLTVT.

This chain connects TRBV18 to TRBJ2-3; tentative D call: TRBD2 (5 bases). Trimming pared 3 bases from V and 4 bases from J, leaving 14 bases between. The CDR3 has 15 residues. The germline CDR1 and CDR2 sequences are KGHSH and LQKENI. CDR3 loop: CASSPRTGMADTQYF. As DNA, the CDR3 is TGTGCCAGCTCACCCCGGACGGGGATGGCAGATACGCAGTATTTT.

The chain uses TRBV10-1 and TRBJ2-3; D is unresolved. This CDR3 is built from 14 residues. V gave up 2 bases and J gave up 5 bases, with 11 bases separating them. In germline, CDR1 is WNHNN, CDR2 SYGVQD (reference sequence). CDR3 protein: CASSEGGTRDTQYF. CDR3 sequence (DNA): TGCGCCAGCAGTGAGGGCGGCACCAGAGATACGCAGTATTTT.

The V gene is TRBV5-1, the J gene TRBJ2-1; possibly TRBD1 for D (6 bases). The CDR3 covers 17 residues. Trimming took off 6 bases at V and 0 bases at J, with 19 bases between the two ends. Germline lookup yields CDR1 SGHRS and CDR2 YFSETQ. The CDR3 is CASTPGDWGVSYNEQFF. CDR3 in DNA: TGCGCCAGCACCCCAGGGGATTGGGGAGTCTCCTACAATGAGCAGTTCTTC.